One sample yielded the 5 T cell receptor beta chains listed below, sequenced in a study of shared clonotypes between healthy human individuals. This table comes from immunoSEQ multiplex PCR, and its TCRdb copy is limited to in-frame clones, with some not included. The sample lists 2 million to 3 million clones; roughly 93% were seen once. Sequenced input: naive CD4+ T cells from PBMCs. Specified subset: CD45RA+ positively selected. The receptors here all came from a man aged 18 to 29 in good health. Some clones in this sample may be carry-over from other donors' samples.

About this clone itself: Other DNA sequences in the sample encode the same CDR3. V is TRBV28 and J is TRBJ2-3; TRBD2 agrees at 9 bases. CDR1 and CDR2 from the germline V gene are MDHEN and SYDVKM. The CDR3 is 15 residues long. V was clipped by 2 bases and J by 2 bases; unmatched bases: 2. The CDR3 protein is CASSLAGGPTDTQYF. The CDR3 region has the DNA TGTGCCAGCAGTTTAGCGGGAGGGCCCACAGATACGCAGTATTTT.

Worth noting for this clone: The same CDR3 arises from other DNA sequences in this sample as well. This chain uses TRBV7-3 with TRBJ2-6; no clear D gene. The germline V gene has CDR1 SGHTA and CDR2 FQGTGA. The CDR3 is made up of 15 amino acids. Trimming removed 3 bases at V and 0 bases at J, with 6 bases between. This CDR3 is CASSLGNSGANVLTF. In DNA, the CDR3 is TGTGCCAGCAGCTTGGGCAACTCTGGGGCCAACGTCCTGACTTTC.

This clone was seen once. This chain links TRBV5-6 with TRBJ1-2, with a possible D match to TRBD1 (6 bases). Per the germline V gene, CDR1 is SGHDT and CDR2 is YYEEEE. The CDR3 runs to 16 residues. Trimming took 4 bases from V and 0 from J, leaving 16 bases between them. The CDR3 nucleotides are TGTGCCAGCAGCCCCGGGGGGGCCCAAGCTAACTATGGCTACACCTTC. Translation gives CASSPGGAQANYGYTF.

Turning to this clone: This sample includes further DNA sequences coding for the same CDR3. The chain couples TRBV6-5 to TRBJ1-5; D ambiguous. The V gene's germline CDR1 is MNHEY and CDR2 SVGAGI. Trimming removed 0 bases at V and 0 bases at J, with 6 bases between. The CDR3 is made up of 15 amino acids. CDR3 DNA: TGTGCCAGCAGTTACTCAAGTAATAGCAATCAGCCCCAGCATTTT. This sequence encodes CASSYSSNSNQPQHF.

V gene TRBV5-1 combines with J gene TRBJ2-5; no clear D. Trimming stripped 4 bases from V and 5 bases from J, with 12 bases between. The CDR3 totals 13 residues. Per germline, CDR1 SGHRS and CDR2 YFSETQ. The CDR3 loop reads CASSPESLETQYF. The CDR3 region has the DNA TGCGCCAGCAGCCCAGAATCCCTGGAGACCCAGTACTTC.